Listed here are 3 T cell receptor beta chains from one sample, sequenced in a study of breast tumors, draining lymph nodes, adjacent tissues. TCRdb recomputed calls from the multiplex PCR reads with MiXCR, one row per CDR3 protein. There are 200,000 to 250,000 distinct CDR3 sequences in the sample; about 34% occur only once, and approximately 3.3% lies in the top ten. Breast cancer patients provided tissue from their axillary draining lymph nodes. Sample: axillary lymph node tissue. The receptors come from a female donor with breast cancer. Some clones in this sample may be carry-over from other donors' samples.

On this clonotype itself: A much larger clone lies a single base off, so this may be a read error. The chain combines TRBV6-5 with TRBJ2-7; D call uncertain. Germline CDR1 reads MNHEY; CDR2 reads SVGAGI. Trimming took 7 bases from V and 3 from J, leaving 19 bases between them. This CDR3 is 15 amino acids long. CDR3 sequence reads: CASKQSPLGGYEQYF. The CDR3 bases are TGTGCCAGCAAACAAAGCCCTCTTGGCGGCTACGAGCAGTACTTC.

This clonotype appeared many times. V is TRBV5-1 and J is TRBJ2-7; 10 positions agree with TRBD1. In germline, CDR1 is SGHRS, CDR2 YFSETQ. The length of the CDR3 is 13 residues. The junction had 2 bases not matched to a gene; V was cut back by 4 bases and J by 4 bases. The CDR3 protein is CASSRDRGYEQYF. The CDR3 DNA follows: TGCGCCAGCAGCCGGGACAGGGGTTACGAGCAGTACTTC.

This clonotype was observed a few times. This chain connects TRBV6-1 to TRBJ2-3, with D unclear. The CDR3 length is 18 residues. Germline CDR1 reads MNHNS; CDR2 reads SASEGT. V shed 4 bases and J shed 0 bases, with 20 bases lying between them. CDR3 bases: TGTGCCAGCAGTGTTAACTCACAGAGCATCTCGAGCACAGATACGCAGTATTTT. Its translation is CASSVNSQSISSTDTQYF.